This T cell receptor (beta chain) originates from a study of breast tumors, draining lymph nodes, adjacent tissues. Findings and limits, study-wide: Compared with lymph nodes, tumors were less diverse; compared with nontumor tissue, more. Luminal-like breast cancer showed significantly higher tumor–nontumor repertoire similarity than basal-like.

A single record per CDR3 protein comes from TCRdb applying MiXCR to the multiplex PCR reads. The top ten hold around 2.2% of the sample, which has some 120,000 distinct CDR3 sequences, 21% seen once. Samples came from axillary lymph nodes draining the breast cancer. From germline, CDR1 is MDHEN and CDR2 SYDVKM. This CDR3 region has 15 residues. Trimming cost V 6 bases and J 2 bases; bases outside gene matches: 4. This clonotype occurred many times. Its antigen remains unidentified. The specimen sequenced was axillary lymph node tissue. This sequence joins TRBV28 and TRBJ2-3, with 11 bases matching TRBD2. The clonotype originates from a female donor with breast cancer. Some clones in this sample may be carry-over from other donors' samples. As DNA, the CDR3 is TGTGCCAGCAGCCTAGCGGGAGGTATCACAGATACGCAGTATTTT. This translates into CASSLAGGITDTQYF.